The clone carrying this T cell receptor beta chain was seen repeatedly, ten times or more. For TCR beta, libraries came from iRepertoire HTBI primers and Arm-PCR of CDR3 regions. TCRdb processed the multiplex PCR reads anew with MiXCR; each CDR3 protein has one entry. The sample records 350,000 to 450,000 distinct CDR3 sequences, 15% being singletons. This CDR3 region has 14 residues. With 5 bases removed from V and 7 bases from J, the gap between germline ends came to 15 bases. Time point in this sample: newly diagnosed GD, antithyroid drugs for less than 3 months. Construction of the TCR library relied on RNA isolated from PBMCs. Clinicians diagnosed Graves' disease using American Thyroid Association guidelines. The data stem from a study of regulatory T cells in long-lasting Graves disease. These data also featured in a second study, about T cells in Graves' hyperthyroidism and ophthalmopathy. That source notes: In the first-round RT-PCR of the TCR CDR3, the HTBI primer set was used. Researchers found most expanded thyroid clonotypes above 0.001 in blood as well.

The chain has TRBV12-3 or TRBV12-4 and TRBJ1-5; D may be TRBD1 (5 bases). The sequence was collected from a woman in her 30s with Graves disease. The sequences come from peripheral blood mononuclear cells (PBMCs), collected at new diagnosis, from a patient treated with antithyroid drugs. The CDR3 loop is CASSTGTVGQPQHF. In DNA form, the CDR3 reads TGTGCCAGCAGTACGGGGACGGTGGGGCAGCCCCAGCATTTT.